These 17 T cell receptor beta chains were all obtained from the same sample, sequenced in a study of T cell responses to AZD1222 COVID-19 vaccine. The protocol was immunoSEQ multiplex PCR, while the TCRdb copy is restricted to in-frame clones and leaves out a portion. The sample has 95,000 to 150,000 clones; 85% to 90% are singletons. Sequenced here: peripheral blood, sampled 28 days after the second AZD1222 dose. The source of these receptors is an adult who received the AZD1222 COVID-19 vaccine.

The chain is built from TRBV6-4 and TRBJ2-3; a possible D gene is TRBD1 (5 bases). CDR1 MRHNA and CDR2 SNTAGT come from the germline V gene. V was cut by 0 bases and J by 1 base, with 11 bases left in between. This CDR3 contains 16 residues. The CDR3 sequence: CASSDSPIGGTDTQYF. The CDR3, as DNA: TGTGCCAGCAGTGACTCACCCATAGGGGGCACAGATACGCAGTATTTT.

The gene calls are TRBV5-4 and TRBJ2-5; TRBD1 matches at 7 bases. There are 14 residues in the CDR3. V dropped 4 bases and J dropped 9; count of bases not matched to a gene: 12. Germline assignment: CDR1 SGHNT and CDR2 YYREEE (reference sequence). The CDR3 bases are TGTGCCAGCAGCCTCCGACAGGGATATGGGGCCCAGTACTTC. Its protein product is CASSLRQGYGAQYF. Using reference TRBV5-4 and TRBJ2-5 for the parts outside the CDR3, the full variable domain is ETGVTQSPTHLIKTRGQQVTLRCSSQSGHNTVSWYQQALGQGPQFIFQYYREEENGRGNFPPRFSGLQFPNYSSELNVNALELDDSALYLCASSLRQGYGAQYFGPGTRLLVL.

The rearrangement uses TRBV9 and TRBJ2-3; D is perhaps TRBD2 (5 bases). This CDR3 is built from 12 residues. Deletions cut 4 bases from V and 6 bases from J, with 9 bases between. CDR1 is SGDLS, CDR2 YYNGEE, per germline. CDR3 bases: TGTGCCAGCAGCCCCCGAGGGGATACGCAGTATTTT. Its translation is CASSPRGDTQYF. The whole variable domain, filled in from reference TRBV9 and TRBJ2-3, reads DSGVTQTPKHLITATGQRVTLRCSPRSGDLSVYWYQQSLDQGLQFLIQYYNGEERAKGNILERFSAQQFPDLHSELNLSSLELGDSALYFCASSPRGDTQYFGPGTRLTVL.

This clone was picked up many times. The rearrangement uses TRBV5-8 and TRBJ1-5, with D uncertain. The V end was cut by 0 bases, the J end by 6 bases, with 10 bases between. From germline, CDR1 is SGHTS and CDR2 YDEGEE. CDR3 size: 14 residues. The DNA of the CDR3 is TGTGCCAGCAGCTTGGACCGCTCCCCTCAGCCCCAGCATTTT. Amino acids: CASSLDRSPQPQHF.

The chain links TRBV19 to TRBJ1-2; tentative D call: TRBD1 (5 bases). Trimming pared 0 bases from V and 5 bases from J, leaving 10 bases between. The V gene's germline CDR1 is LNHDA and CDR2 SQIVND (reference sequence). CDR3 length: 14 amino acids. For the CDR3, the DNA is TGTGCCAGTAGTATAGAAGAGGGACCTTATGGCTACACCTTC. This translates into CASSIEEGPYGYTF.

The V call is TRBV19, the J call TRBJ2-2; 9 nucleotides match TRBD1. CDR3 length equals 15 residues. CDR1 LNHDA and CDR2 SQIVND come from the germline V gene (reference sequence). J lost 2 bases, V lost 10 bases, and 8 bases had no gene match. As DNA, the CDR3 is TGTGCCACCAAGGTGGGACAGGGCAACACCGGGGAGCTGTTTTTT. It specifies CATKVGQGNTGELFF.

This rearrangement joins TRBV7-2 to TRBJ1-2; no firm D call. The CDR3 contains 16 residues. Trimming removed 1 base from V and 4 bases from J, with 16 bases in between. Germline CDR1 and CDR2: SGHTA and FQGNSA. Here the CDR3 DNA reads TGTGCCAGCAGCTTAGTAGTAGGAACCAACTTCTATGGCTACACCTTC. Translation: CASSLVVGTNFYGYTF.

The CDR3 region is CASSRYTTYSEAFF. Written as DNA, the CDR3 is TGCGCCAGCAGCCGCTATACGACCTACTCTGAAGCTTTCTTT. The chain joins TRBV4-1 to TRBJ1-1, with D hard to call. Trimming took off 4 bases at V and 6 bases at J, with 15 bases between the two ends. The germline V gene has CDR1 MGHRA and CDR2 YSYEKL. The CDR3 consists of 14 residues.

The rearrangement uses TRBV6-5 and TRBJ1-4, with 8 bases aligning to TRBD1. Looked up from germline, CDR1 is MNHEY and CDR2 is SVGAGI. V was pared by 7 bases and J by 7 bases, with 5 bases of the junction left unmatched. CDR3 size: 13 residues. CDR3 sequence: CASTDREAEKLFF. CDR3 nucleotide sequence: TGTGCCAGCACGGACAGGGAGGCTGAAAAACTGTTTTTT.

The chain carries TRBV30 and TRBJ1-5; D call uncertain. CDR1 and CDR2 (germline): GTSNPN, SVGIG (reference sequence). The CDR3 totals 13 residues. V was trimmed by 2 bases and J by 5 bases, leaving 10 bases between them. The CDR3 region has the DNA TGTGCCTGGAGTTTGACATCCGATCAGCCCCAGCATTTT. Its protein product is CAWSLTSDQPQHF.

The chain employs TRBV6-6 and TRBJ1-5; 7 bases map to TRBD1. Per germline, CDR1 MNHNY and CDR2 SVGAGI (reference sequence). The ends lost 8 bases at V and 3 bases at J; junction bases unmatched: 10. CDR3 length: 15 residues. The CDR3 spells CASRHRDRHNQPQHF. CDR3 coding DNA: TGTGCCAGCCGCCACCGGGACAGACACAATCAGCCCCAGCATTTT.

This sequence joins TRBV5-4 and TRBJ1-1; D not certain. CDR3 length: 14 residues. In germline, CDR1 is SGHNT, CDR2 YYREEE (reference sequence). V lost 3 bases and J 6 bases, leaving 15 bases between the germline ends. The CDR3 region is CASSSSGGISEAFF. The CDR3 DNA sequence: TGTGCCAGCAGCTCCTCCGGAGGGATCTCTGAAGCTTTCTTT.

This clone was observed once. The J gene is TRBJ1-5, the V gene TRBV28; 7 bases match TRBD1. CDR1 and CDR2 (germline): MDHEN, SYDVKM. The junction had 8 bases not matched to a gene; V was cut back by 7 bases and J by 5 bases. The CDR3 is made up of 14 amino acids. The CDR3 DNA is TGTGCCAGCACAGCCGGGACAGTGTATCAGCCCCAGCATTTT. It encodes CASTAGTVYQPQHF.

This clone was detected only once. The V call is TRBV5-5, the J call TRBJ2-3; 8 nucleotides match TRBD1. The CDR3 loop spans 13 amino acids. Trimming took 5 bases from V and 6 from J; bases not matched to a gene: 5. Looked up from germline, CDR1 is SGHKS and CDR2 is YYEKEE (reference sequence). CDR3 in amino acids: CASSGTGGDTQYF. For the CDR3, the DNA is TGTGCCAGCAGTGGGACAGGAGGGGATACGCAGTATTTT.

The chain links TRBV11-3 to TRBJ2-2; the D is unclear. Germline V gives CDR1 SGHNT, CDR2 YENEEA. The CDR3 totals 13 residues. V was shortened by 5 bases and J by 4 bases, with 8 bases between the two germline ends. This chain's CDR3 is CASSLSGTGELFF. Here the CDR3 DNA reads TGTGCCAGCAGCCTCTCGGGCACCGGGGAGCTGTTTTTT.

This clone was picked up one time. This sequence joins TRBV7-2 and TRBJ1-2; no clear D gene. Germline CDR1 is SGHTA and CDR2 is FQGNSA. With 3 bases removed from V and 4 bases from J, the gap between germline ends came to 9 bases. The CDR3 runs 13 residues. The CDR3 region has the DNA TGTGCCAGCAGCTTCAACCCCGGCTATGGCTACACCTTC. It codes for CASSFNPGYGYTF.

The genes are TRBV28 and TRBJ1-2; perhaps TRBD1 as D (5 bases). Trimming shortened V by 6 bases and J by 3 bases, and 20 bases separated the two germline ends. The CDR3 loop spans 16 amino acids. The germline gives CDR1 MDHEN, CDR2 SYDVKM. The CDR3 here is CASSVYVPGRDYGYTF. Here the CDR3 DNA reads TGTGCCAGCAGCGTTTATGTTCCAGGGCGAGACTATGGCTACACCTTC.